What follows is one T cell receptor beta chain and its context. Sample-barcoded 5' priming and a J-beta primer mix drove a second PCR of about 6 to 12 cycles. TCRdb passed the 5' RACE reads through MiXCR, listing each CDR3 protein once. The top ten clones hold less than 2.5% of a sample with about 1.8 million distinct CDR3 sequences, about 50% of them seen once. V gave up 9 bases and J gave up 0 bases, with 11 bases separating them. CDR3 length: 13 residues. From germline, CDR1 is MNHNS and CDR2 SASEGT. This sample is drawn from a study of blood T cells in healthy people across ages. Sequenced: blood. The chain joins TRBV6-1 to TRBJ1-1; tentative D call: TRBD1 (6 bases). The clonotype comes from a woman aged 35 to 49 in good health. This CDR3 reads CASTRDMNTEAFF. CDR3 DNA: TGTGCCAGTACGCGGGACATGAACACTGAAGCTTTCTTT.